Listed below are T cell receptor beta chains from one sample, sequenced in a study of blood T cell repertoires in COVID-19. Sequenced by immunoSEQ multiplex PCR; TCRdb stores in-frame clones only, minus some. This sample has tens of thousands of clones, with roughly nine tenths found just once. The sample was peripheral blood. All receptors come from an elderly woman with acute or convalescent COVID-19. CDR3s include the opening cysteine and the closing phenylalanine or tryptophan. D genes are given only for firm matches. A row's size may be missing; if present it is once, few, many or a size class.

CDR3: CASSQGVGARQGVGGYTF
DNA: TGCGCCAGCAGCCAGGGGGTGGGTGCACGGCAGGGGGTAGGAGGCTACACCTTC
D: TRBD1
V: TRBV4-1
size: .
J: TRBJ1-2

CDR3: CASTGQGSTYEQYF
DNA: TGTGCCAGCACGGGACAGGGGAGTACCTACGAGCAGTACTTC
D: TRBD1
V: TRBV6-5
size: once
J: TRBJ2-7

CDR3: CASIAGTSGTNEQFF
DNA: TGTGCCAGCATCGCCGGGACTAGCGGGACCAATGAGCAGTTCTTC
D: TRBD2
V: TRBV6-5
size: .
J: TRBJ2-1

CDR3: CASSERLHDQPQHF
DNA: TGTGCCAGCAGCGAAAGACTTCACGATCAGCCCCAGCATTTT
D: .
V: TRBV2
size: .
J: TRBJ1-5

CDR3: CASRQGARTNEKLFF
DNA: TGCGCCAGCAGACAGGGGGCGAGGACTAATGAAAAACTGTTTTTT
D: TRBD1
V: TRBV5-1
size: .
J: TRBJ1-4

CDR3: CASSSGGSNQPQHF
DNA: TGTGCCAGCAGTTCGGGGGGGAGCAATCAGCCCCAGCATTTT
D: .
V: TRBV28
size: .
J: TRBJ1-5

CDR3: CASSQVSAATQYF
DNA: TGTGCCAGCAGCCAAGTCAGCGCGGCGACCCAGTACTTC
D: .
V: TRBV3-1/TRBV3-2
size: once
J: TRBJ2-5

CDR3: CASSQLDRGLSYTF
DNA: TGTGCCAGCAGCCAACTCGACAGGGGCCTGAGCTACACCTTC
D: TRBD1
V: TRBV3-1/TRBV3-2
size: .
J: TRBJ1-2

CDR3: CASSPPRTGEQFF
DNA: TGTGCCAGCAGTCCCCCCCGAACAGGCGAGCAGTTCTTC
D: .
V: TRBV28
size: .
J: TRBJ2-1

CDR3: CASSLGPAGGRSGNTIYF
DNA: TGTGCCAGCAGTTTAGGGCCCGCTGGGGGCCGCTCTGGAAACACCATATATTTT
D: .
V: TRBV28
size: few
J: TRBJ1-3

CDR3: CASRLQGVYNQPQHF
DNA: TGTGCCAGCAGGTTACAGGGGGTATACAATCAGCCCCAGCATTTT
D: TRBD1
V: TRBV27
size: .
J: TRBJ1-5

CDR3: CASTPPGLAARRDTQYF
DNA: TGTGCCAGCACCCCCCCGGGACTAGCGGCGCGAAGAGATACGCAGTATTTT
D: TRBD2
V: TRBV28
size: .
J: TRBJ2-3

CDR3: CASSLSAGWVEQFF
DNA: TGTGCCAGCAGCTTATCGGCGGGTTGGGTTGAGCAGTTCTTC
D: .
V: TRBV28
size: .
J: TRBJ2-1

CDR3: CASSRLQGYNEQFF
DNA: TGCGCCAGCAGCCGCTTACAGGGCTACAATGAGCAGTTCTTC
D: .
V: TRBV4-1
size: few
J: TRBJ2-1

CDR3: CASRGGRDSANEQFF
DNA: TGCGCCAGCAGAGGAGGGAGGGATAGCGCCAATGAGCAGTTCTTC
D: TRBD2
V: TRBV10-2
size: .
J: TRBJ2-1

CDR3: CASSMIRAGTGELFF
DNA: TGTGCCAGCAGCATGATCCGGGCGGGCACCGGGGAGCTGTTTTTT
D: .
V: TRBV5-4
size: .
J: TRBJ2-2

CDR3: CARGQRGRLYAKNIQYF
DNA: TGTGCCAGGGGGCAGCGGGGACGCCTCTACGCCAAAAACATTCAGTACTTC
D: TRBD2
V: TRBV19
size: .
J: TRBJ2-4

CDR3: CASSLAVTSVADTQYF
DNA: TGTGCCAGCAGCTTGGCGGTGACTAGCGTTGCAGATACGCAGTATTTT
D: TRBD2
V: TRBV5-5
size: .
J: TRBJ2-3

CDR3: CAISESGAIGELFF
DNA: TGTGCCATCAGTGAGTCCGGAGCGATAGGGGAACTGTTTTTT
D: .
V: TRBV10-3
size: .
J: TRBJ1-4

CDR3: CAISESLAGAYEQYF
DNA: TGTGCCATCAGTGAGTCGCTAGCGGGGGCCTACGAGCAGTACTTC
D: TRBD2
V: TRBV10-3
size: .
J: TRBJ2-7

CDR3: CASSLVSVLYGYTF
DNA: TGTGCCAGCAGCTTAGTATCGGTCCTCTATGGCTACACCTTC
D: .
V: TRBV7-9
size: .
J: TRBJ1-2

CDR3: CASSPPRGGETQYF
DNA: TGTGCCAGCAGTCCCCCCAGGGGCGGGGAGACCCAGTACTTC
D: .
V: TRBV28
size: .
J: TRBJ2-5

CDR3: CASSRRAGGQETQYF
DNA: TGTGCCAGCAGCAGAAGAGCGGGGGGACAAGAGACCCAGTACTTC
D: TRBD2
V: TRBV3-1/TRBV3-2
size: .
J: TRBJ2-5

CDR3: CASISHPDTEAFF
DNA: TGTGCCAGCATATCCCACCCGGACACTGAAGCTTTCTTT
D: .
V: TRBV6-5
size: .
J: TRBJ1-1

CDR3: CASSAGILGEQYF
DNA: TGCGCCAGCAGCGCCGGGATCCTCGGCGAGCAGTACTTC
D: .
V: TRBV5-1
size: .
J: TRBJ2-7

CDR3: CASSQEYQETQYF
DNA: TGTGCCAGCAGTCAAGAGTACCAAGAGACCCAGTACTTC
D: .
V: TRBV28
size: .
J: TRBJ2-5

CDR3: CASSQDLLAYGTQYF
DNA: TGCGCCAGCAGCCAAGATCTACTCGCCTATGGTACGCAGTATTTT
D: .
V: TRBV4-1
size: once
J: TRBJ2-3

CDR3: CASSLLGRGTKNIQYF
DNA: TGTGCCAGCAGCTTATTGGGCAGGGGGACCAAAAACATTCAGTACTTC
D: TRBD1
V: TRBV11-2
size: .
J: TRBJ2-4

CDR3: CASRRGVGPAEAFF
DNA: TGTGCCAGCAGACGGGGGGTTGGGCCAGCTGAAGCTTTCTTT
D: .
V: TRBV11-3
size: .
J: TRBJ1-1

CDR3: CASSPGQGPYGYTF
DNA: TGTGCCAGCAGCCCGGGACAGGGGCCTTATGGCTACACCTTC
D: TRBD1
V: TRBV27
size: .
J: TRBJ1-2

CDR3: CASSLEPPGSRFF
DNA: TGCGCCAGCAGCTTGGAGCCTCCGGGGTCTCGGTTCTTC
D: .
V: TRBV5-1
size: .
J: TRBJ2-1

CDR3: CASSLKEYYGYTF
DNA: TGTGCCAGCAGCTTAAAGGAGTACTATGGCTACACCTTC
D: .
V: TRBV7-2
size: .
J: TRBJ1-2

CDR3: CASSEAGHQETQYF
DNA: TGTGCCAGCAGTGAGGCGGGGCACCAAGAGACCCAGTACTTC
D: .
V: TRBV6-1
size: .
J: TRBJ2-5

CDR3: CASSSPGLAADTQYF
DNA: TGTGCCAGCAGTTCCCCGGGACTAGCGGCAGATACGCAGTATTTT
D: TRBD2
V: TRBV6-5
size: once
J: TRBJ2-3

CDR3: CASSPAGGDGYTF
DNA: TGTGCCAGCAGCCCGGCGGGCGGGGATGGCTACACCTTC
D: .
V: TRBV7-9
size: few
J: TRBJ1-2

CDR3: CASSVGSGGDNEQFF
DNA: TGTGCCAGCAGCGTAGGAAGCGGGGGGGACAATGAGCAGTTCTTC
D: TRBD2
V: TRBV9
size: .
J: TRBJ2-1

CDR3: CASSTPGQLRETQYF
DNA: TGTGCCAGTAGTACCCCTGGACAGCTCCGGGAGACCCAGTACTTC
D: .
V: TRBV19
size: .
J: TRBJ2-5

CDR3: CASSLGGDAGDTQYF
DNA: TGTGCCAGCAGCTTAGGCGGGGACGCGGGGGATACGCAGTATTTT
D: .
V: TRBV7-9
size: .
J: TRBJ2-3

CDR3: CASSGEDTEAFF
DNA: TGTGCCAGCAGTGGGGAGGACACTGAAGCTTTCTTT
D: .
V: TRBV2
size: .
J: TRBJ1-1

CDR3: CASSPTGTSAPDTQYF
DNA: TGTGCCAGCTCACCAACCGGGACTAGCGCACCAGATACGCAGTATTTT
D: TRBD2
V: TRBV18
size: .
J: TRBJ2-3

CDR3: CASSPPDRGTYGYTF
DNA: TGTGCCAGCAGTCCTCCGGACAGGGGTACCTATGGCTACACCTTC
D: TRBD1
V: TRBV28
size: .
J: TRBJ1-2

CDR3: CASSYLWGGNSYEQYF
DNA: TGTGCCAGCAGTTACTTGTGGGGCGGGAACTCCTACGAGCAGTACTTC
D: .
V: TRBV6-5
size: .
J: TRBJ2-7